This T cell receptor (beta chain) was identified in a study of CD8 T cells in ankylosing spondylitis. With 0 bases removed from V and 5 bases from J, the gap between germline ends came to 12 bases. The CDR3 length is 15 residues. Germline CDR1 and CDR2: SGHRS and YFSETQ. Using its own MiXCR run on the 5' RACE reads, TCRdb lists one record per CDR3 protein. The sample holds over 75,000 distinct CDR3 sequences, about 9% seen once. This clonotype was recorded at least ten times. The specimen sequenced was blood, either unsorted or a sorted T cell fraction (not recorded which). This clonotype originated in a male donor with ankylosing spondylitis or in good health (not recorded which). The chain recombines TRBV5-1 with TRBJ2-1, with D unclear. The CDR3 DNA is TGCGCCAGCAGCTTGGGTTCAGGTTCAGACAATGAGCAGTTCTTC. This translates into CASSLGSGSDNEQFF.